This T cell receptor (beta chain) was recorded in a study of blood T cell repertoires in COVID-19. Study-level information: COVID-19 samples from acute and convalescent phases originated in the United States, Italy and Spain. From T cells, B-cell-depleted T cells, or PBMCs came the material, which was cDNA or gDNA.

J lost 6 bases, V lost 2 bases, and 7 bases had no gene match. From germline, CDR1 is MNHEY and CDR2 SMNVEV (reference sequence). The length of the CDR3 is 14 residues. Authors' methods: Estimated nucleated cell counts came from reference gene primer amplification. Profiled with immunoSEQ multiplex PCR; TCRdb holds only in-frame clones, not every one. V and J calls and clone size are as listed in that table; D and trimming were resolved from the DNA. The repertoire includes some 120,000 clones, 84% of them detected once, and 9.5% to 15% sits in the top ten. The receptor was derived from a woman aged 25 to 39 who had recovered from COVID-19. This chain uses TRBV27 with TRBJ2-7; 7 bases line up with TRBD1. The sequencing input was peripheral blood. CDR3 coding DNA: TGTGCCAGCAGTTTAGACAGGGTTGGAAGCGAGCAGTACTTC. Translating it yields CASSLDRVGSEQYF.